These 8 T cell receptor beta chains came from one sample sequenced in a study of beta chain features in type 1 diabetes. The sequenced template was cDNA made from the entire isolated RNA. The method was immunoSEQ multiplex PCR; TCRdb's version includes in-frame clones alone and lacks a portion of them. The repertoire has some 150,000 clones, 11% of them found once; the top ten carry roughly 1.9%. Sequencing was carried out using central memory CD4+ T cells from blood. The source is a man between 18 and 35 years old in good health.

V usage is TRBV5-4 and J usage is TRBJ2-5; D unclear. Trimming removed 0 bases at V and 7 bases at J, with 13 bases between. Germline CDR1 and CDR2: SGHNT and YYREEE (reference sequence). The CDR3 covers 14 residues. The CDR3 DNA reads as TGTGCCAGCAGCTTGGTGGGCCCCACGGGGACCCAGTACTTC. Translation: CASSLVGPTGTQYF.

The chain's CDR3 is CASSSPGLSLLGEQYF. DNA of the CDR3: TGTGCCAGCAGTTCCCCGGGACTCTCCCTCCTTGGCGAGCAGTACTTC. This chain uses TRBV28 with TRBJ2-7; maybe TRBD2 (6 bases). Germline V gene data show CDR1 as MDHEN and CDR2 as SYDVKM. Deletions cut 4 bases from V and 6 bases from J, with 22 bases between. The CDR3 spans 16 residues. Filled out from reference TRBV28 and TRBJ2-7, the complete variable domain reads DVKVTQSSRYLVKRTGEKVFLECVQDMDHENMFWYRQDPGLGLRLIYFSYDVKMKEKGDIPEGYSVSREKKERFSLILESASTNQTSMYLCASSSPGLSLLGEQYFGPGTRLTVT.

The CDR3 sequence: CASSVGLDVKSGANVLTF. CDR3 nucleotide sequence: TGTGCCAGCAGCGTAGGTCTGGACGTAAAATCTGGGGCCAACGTCCTGACTTTC. The chain joins TRBV9 to TRBJ2-6; D uncertain. V lost 0 bases and J lost 1, with 14 bases in between. CDR1 and CDR2 (germline): SGDLS, YYNGEE. This CDR3 spans 18 amino acids.

The chain combines TRBV11-2 with TRBJ2-7, with 7 bases identical to TRBD1. The germline gives CDR1 SGHAT, CDR2 FQNNGV. CDR3 length equals 15 residues. Unmatched junction bases numbered 8, after V lost 5 bases and J lost 1 base. CDR3 residues: CASSVQGGGSYEQYF. Here the CDR3 DNA reads TGTGCCAGCAGCGTACAAGGGGGCGGGTCCTACGAGCAGTACTTC.

This chain joins TRBV2 and TRBJ1-5, with D uncertain. The CDR3 has 12 amino acids. V lost 7 bases to trimming and J lost 7 bases, with 11 bases between them. Germline lookup yields CDR1 SNHLY and CDR2 FYNNEI. In DNA form, the CDR3 reads TGTGCCAGCACTTTGGACCAGCAGCCCCAGCATTTT. Protein sequence: CASTLDQQPQHF.

In its sample, this clone was seen many times. The chain joins TRBV4-3 to TRBJ2-7, with TRBD1 matching 10 bases. The CDR3 sequence is 15 residues long. V was pared by 5 bases and J by 7 bases, with 11 bases of the junction left unmatched. Germline CDR1 reads LGHNA; CDR2 reads YSLEER. CDR3 sequence (DNA): TGCGCCAGCAGCTCGGACGGGACAGGGGACTTAGAGCAGTACTTC. This gives the protein CASSSDGTGDLEQYF.

The chain carries TRBV10-3 and TRBJ1-6; D unclear. The CDR3 totals 16 residues. Trimming removed 0 bases at V and 6 bases at J, with 12 bases between. Germline values: CDR1 ENHRY, CDR2 SYGVKD. CDR3 amino acids: CAISESTRGRNSPLHF. The CDR3 region has the DNA TGTGCCATCAGTGAGTCGACGCGGGGTCGTAATTCACCCCTCCACTTT.

The sample holds a few counts of this clone. The chain employs TRBV23-1 and TRBJ1-2, with 8 bases that match TRBD1. TRBV23-1 falls under the ORF class, with uncertain function. This CDR3 is 16 amino acids long. Trimming took 5 bases from V and 3 from J; bases not matched to a gene: 11. Here the CDR3 reads CASSARQGPTYYGYTF. The CDR3 nucleotides read TGCGCCAGCAGTGCGCGACAGGGGCCTACCTACTATGGCTACACCTTC.